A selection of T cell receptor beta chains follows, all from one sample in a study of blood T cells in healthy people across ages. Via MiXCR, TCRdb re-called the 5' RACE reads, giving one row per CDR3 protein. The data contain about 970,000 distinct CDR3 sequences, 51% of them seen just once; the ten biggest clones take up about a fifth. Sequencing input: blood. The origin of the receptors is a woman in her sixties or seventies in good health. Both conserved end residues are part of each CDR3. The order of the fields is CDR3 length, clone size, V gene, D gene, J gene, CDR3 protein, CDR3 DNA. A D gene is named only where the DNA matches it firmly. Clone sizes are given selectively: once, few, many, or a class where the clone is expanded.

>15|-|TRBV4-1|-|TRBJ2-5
CASSRGRDIQETRYF
TGCGCCAGCAGCCGAGGGAGGGACATCCAAGAGACCCGGTACTTC
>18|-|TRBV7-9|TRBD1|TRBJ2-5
CASSSPCFGTDCQETQYF
TGTGCCAGCAGCTCACCCTGTTTCGGGACAGATTGCCAAGAGACCCAGTACTTC
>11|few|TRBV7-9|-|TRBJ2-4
CASSLSENQYF
TGTGCCAGCAGCTTATCGGAAAATCAGTACTTC
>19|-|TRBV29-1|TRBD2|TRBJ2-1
CSVAGAGLAGARHLHEQFF
TGCAGCGTTGCAGGGGCGGGACTAGCGGGAGCTCGGCACCTCCATGAGCAGTTCTTC
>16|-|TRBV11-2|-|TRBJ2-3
CASRTIVGSSTDTQYF
TGTGCCAGCAGGACTATTGTTGGGTCTAGCACAGATACGCAGTATTTT
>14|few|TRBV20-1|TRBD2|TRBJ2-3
CSARAWREADTQYF
TGCAGTGCTCGGGCTTGGCGGGAGGCAGATACGCAGTATTTT
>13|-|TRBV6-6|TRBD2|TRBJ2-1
CASSYSGGYEQFF
TGTGCCAGCAGTTACTCCGGGGGGTATGAGCAGTTCTTC
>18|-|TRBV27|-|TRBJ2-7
CASSPPSTGETTYYEQYF
TGTGCCAGCAGTCCCCCTTCGACAGGCGAAACAACTTACTACGAGCAGTACTTC
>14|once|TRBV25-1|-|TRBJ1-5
CATSGSTAGQPQHF
TGTGCCACCTCAGGAAGTACGGCGGGTCAGCCCCAGCATTTT
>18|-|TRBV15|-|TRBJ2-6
CATYTGLAGASGANVLTF
TGTGCCACCTACACGGGTCTGGCGGGGGCCAGTGGGGCCAACGTCCTGACTTTC
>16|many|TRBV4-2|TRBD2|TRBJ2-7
CASSQDPAGLAYEQYF
TGTGCCAGCAGCCAAGATCCAGCGGGACTAGCCTACGAGCAGTACTTC
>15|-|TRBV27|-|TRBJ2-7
CASSLLAGLGYEQYF
TGTGCCAGCAGTTTATTGGCCGGGCTAGGGTACGAGCAGTACTTC
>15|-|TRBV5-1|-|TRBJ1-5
CASSLGLSGNQPQHF
TGCGCCAGCAGCTTGGGTCTTTCGGGCAATCAGCCCCAGCATTTT
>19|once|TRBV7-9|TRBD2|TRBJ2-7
CASSLARTSGRYGINEQYF
TGTGCCAGCAGCTTAGCCCGGACTAGCGGGAGGTACGGGATCAACGAGCAGTACTTC
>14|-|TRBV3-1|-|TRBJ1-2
CASSRGASYYGYTF
TGTGCCAGCAGCCGAGGAGCGTCCTACTATGGCTACACCTTC
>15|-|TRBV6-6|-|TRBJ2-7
CASSPGVAVFYEQYF
TGTGCCAGCAGTCCCGGGGTTGCCGTCTTCTACGAGCAGTACTTC
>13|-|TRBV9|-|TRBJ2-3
CASSSTGSDTQYF
TGTGCCAGCAGCTCTACAGGGTCAGATACGCAGTATTTT
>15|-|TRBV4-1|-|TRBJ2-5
CASSQESGVGETQYF
TGCGCCAGCAGCCAAGAGTCGGGAGTAGGAGAGACCCAGTACTTC
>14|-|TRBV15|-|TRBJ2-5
CATSSYRDQETQYF
TGTGCCACCAGCAGTTACCGGGACCAAGAGACCCAGTACTTC
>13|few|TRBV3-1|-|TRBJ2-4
CASVSSLGNIQYF
TGTGCCAGCGTTTCCTCGTTGGGAAACATTCAGTACTTC
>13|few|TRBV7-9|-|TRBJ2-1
CASSLAGLGEQFF
TGTGCCAGCAGCTTAGCGGGGCTCGGGGAGCAGTTCTTC
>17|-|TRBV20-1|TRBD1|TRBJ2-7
CSARGGGEGAGSYEQYF
TGCAGTGCTAGAGGAGGGGGCGAAGGGGCTGGGTCCTACGAGCAGTACTTC
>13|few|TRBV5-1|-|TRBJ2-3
CASSWDFTDTQYF
TGCGCCAGCAGCTGGGACTTCACAGATACGCAGTATTTT
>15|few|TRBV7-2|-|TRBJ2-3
CASSPSSGVADTQYF
TGTGCCAGCAGCCCATCCAGTGGTGTTGCAGATACGCAGTATTTT
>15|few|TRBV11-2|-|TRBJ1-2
CASSPTLVANYGYTF
TGTGCCAGCAGTCCCACCCTTGTAGCTAACTATGGCTACACCTTC
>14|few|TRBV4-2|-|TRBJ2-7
CASSQGVASYEQYF
TGTGCCAGCAGCCAAGGGGTCGCCTCCTACGAGCAGTACTTC
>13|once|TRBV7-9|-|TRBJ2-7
CASSPPLAHEQYF
TGTGCCAGCAGCCCCCCCTTAGCTCATGAGCAGTACTTC
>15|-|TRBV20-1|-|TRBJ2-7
CSARDRELRRFEQYF
TGCAGTGCTAGAGACAGGGAGCTGAGACGGTTCGAGCAGTACTTC
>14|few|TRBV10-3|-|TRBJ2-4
CAISESVSLREQYF
TGTGCCATCAGTGAGTCGGTGTCTCTTAGGGAGCAGTACTTC
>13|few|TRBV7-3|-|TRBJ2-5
CASSPYGLETQYF
TGTGCCAGCAGCCCCTACGGTCTTGAGACCCAGTACTTC
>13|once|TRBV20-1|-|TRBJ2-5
CSAREGGPETQYF
TGCAGTGCTAGAGAGGGGGGGCCAGAGACCCAGTACTTC
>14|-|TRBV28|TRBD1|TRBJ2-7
CASSVSLGGDEQYF
TGTGCCAGCAGTGTAAGTCTAGGGGGCGACGAGCAGTACTTC
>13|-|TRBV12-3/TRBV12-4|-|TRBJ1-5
CASSRQANQPQHF
TGTGCCAGCAGTCGGCAGGCCAATCAGCCCCAGCATTTT
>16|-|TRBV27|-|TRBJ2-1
CASSSPPGKVYNEQFF
TGTGCCAGCAGTTCTCCCCCGGGGAAGGTCTACAATGAGCAGTTCTTC
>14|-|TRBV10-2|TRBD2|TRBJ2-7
CASHRASGSYEQYF
TGCGCCAGCCACAGGGCTAGCGGGAGCTACGAGCAGTACTTC
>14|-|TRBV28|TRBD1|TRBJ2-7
CASRPTGGRYEQYF
TGTGCCAGCAGACCGACAGGGGGCAGATACGAGCAGTACTTC
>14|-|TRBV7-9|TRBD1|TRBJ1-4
CASSWTGGKEKLFF
TGTGCCAGCAGCTGGACAGGGGGGAAGGAAAAACTGTTTTTT
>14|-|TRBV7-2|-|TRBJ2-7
CASSPGLLTYEQYF
TGTGCCAGCAGCCCCGGACTACTTACCTACGAGCAGTACTTC
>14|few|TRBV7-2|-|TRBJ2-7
CASSFNIGGYEQYF
TGTGCCAGCAGCTTCAATATTGGGGGCTACGAGCAGTACTTC